What follows are 22 T cell receptor beta chains derived from one specimen sequenced in a study of T-cell memory formation after mild COVID-19. Via MiXCR, TCRdb re-called the 5' RACE reads, giving one row per CDR3 protein. The sample records a few hundred thousand distinct CDR3 sequences, roughly 21% being singletons. Sequenced input: PBMCs or a T cell subset sorted from them (not recorded which). These receptors were obtained from an adult woman who had mild COVID-19 (a few samples of this study predate the infection). Cell type and time point are not known.

The chain links TRBV5-1 to TRBJ2-7; 9 bases are a match to TRBD1. The ends lost 3 bases at V and 2 bases at J; junction bases unmatched: 3. From germline, CDR1 is SGHRS and CDR2 YFSETQ. CDR3 length: 14 residues. The CDR3 region is CASSWTGETYEQYF. The CDR3 DNA is TGCGCCAGCAGCTGGACAGGGGAGACCTACGAGCAGTACTTC.

This clonotype has only a few counts. The chain uses TRBV4-2 and TRBJ2-3, with D possibly matching TRBD2 (5 bases). Germline loops: CDR1 LGHNA, CDR2 YNFKEQ. V was shortened by 0 bases and J by 0 bases, with 13 bases between the two germline ends. This CDR3 contains 17 residues. The CDR3 protein is CASSQDNPGTSTDTQYF. CDR3 coding DNA: TGTGCCAGCAGCCAAGATAACCCGGGAACTAGCACAGATACGCAGTATTTT.

This chain joins TRBV7-9 and TRBJ1-1, with 7 nucleotides matching TRBD1. V shed 5 bases and J 1 base; nucleotides not matched to a gene: 10. Germline CDR1 reads SEHNR; CDR2 reads FQNEAQ (reference sequence). This CDR3 is built from 16 residues. The CDR3 is CASSGRQGAGNTEAFF. The CDR3 nucleotides are TGTGCCAGCAGCGGAAGACAGGGAGCAGGGAACACTGAAGCTTTCTTT.

This clonotype was recorded a few times. V and J are TRBV7-2 and TRBJ2-2; D possibly corresponds to TRBD1 (5 bases). This CDR3 has 15 amino acids. V lost 5 bases to trimming and J lost 1 base, with 11 bases between them. Per the germline V gene, CDR1 is SGHTA and CDR2 is FQGNSA. CDR3 in amino acids: CASSLGQWNTGELFF. The DNA for the CDR3 is TGTGCCAGCAGCCTCGGACAATGGAACACCGGGGAGCTGTTTTTT.

This chain connects TRBV5-1 to TRBJ2-3, with a tentative D call TRBD1 (5 bases). CDR3 length: 12 residues. Deletions cut 7 bases from V and 4 bases from J, with 10 bases between. Germline assignment: CDR1 SGHRS and CDR2 YFSETQ. CDR3 DNA sequence: TGCGCCAGCTCCCAGGGTTCAGATACGCAGTATTTT. Translated: CASSQGSDTQYF. Variable domain in full (rest from reference TRBV5-1 and TRBJ2-3): KAGVTQTPRYLIKTRGQQVTLSCSPISGHRSVSWYQQTPGQGLQFLFEYFSETQRNKGNFPGRFSGRQFSNSRSEMNVSTLELGDSALYLCASSQGSDTQYFGPGTRLTVL.

The rearrangement joins TRBV7-8 to TRBJ1-1, with TRBD1 matching over 11 bases. The CDR3 is 18 amino acids. Germline V CDR1 and CDR2: SGHVS, FQNEAQ. With V trimmed by 2 bases and J by 3 bases, 11 bases remained unmatched. The CDR3 nucleotides are TGTGCCAGCAGCTTACCTGCTACCGGGACAGGGGGGGACACTGAAGCTTTCTTT. Translated, it gives CASSLPATGTGGDTEAFF. Looking up the rest from reference TRBV7-8 and TRBJ1-1 gives the full variable domain: GAGVSQSPRYKVAKRGQDVALRCDPISGHVSLFWYQQALGQGPEFLTYFQNEAQLDKSGLPSDRFFAERPEGSVSTLKIQRTQQEDSAVYLCASSLPATGTGGDTEAFFGQGTRLTVV.

The chain has TRBV6-5 and TRBJ2-3; 7 bases line up with TRBD2. V shed 7 bases, J shed 5 bases, and the junction held 6 bases outside the gene matches. The CDR3 consists of 13 residues. Germline V gene sequence: CDR1 MNHEY, CDR2 SVGAGI. CDR3 residues: CASTLTGGDTQYF. The CDR3 DNA is TGTGCCAGCACATTAACGGGAGGAGATACGCAGTATTTT.

This clonotype was detected many times. This chain links TRBV4-2 with TRBJ2-3, with 12 bases aligning to TRBD2. CDR1 and CDR2 (germline): LGHNA, YNFKEQ. The CDR3 is made up of 16 amino acids. The V and J ends lost 1 base and 6 bases, in that order; junction bases with no gene match: 5. The CDR3 protein is CASSQASGGALDTQYF. The DNA for the CDR3 is TGTGCCAGCAGCCAAGCTAGCGGGGGGGCCCTCGATACGCAGTATTTT.

The gene calls are TRBV4-3 and TRBJ2-3; 8 nucleotides agree with TRBD2. The CDR3 loop spans 16 amino acids. Germline V gene sequence: CDR1 LGHNA, CDR2 YSLEER. Unmatched junction bases numbered 2, after V lost 0 bases and J lost 0 bases. CDR3: CASSQESSGSTDTQYF. The CDR3 DNA sequence: TGCGCCAGCAGCCAAGAATCTAGCGGGAGCACAGATACGCAGTATTTT.

This clonotype was seen only a few times. The gene calls are TRBV12-3 or TRBV12-4 and TRBJ1-2; TRBD1 might be the D (5 bases). This CDR3 is 13 amino acids long. Deletions cut 7 bases from V and 4 bases from J, with 13 bases between. CDR3 loop: CASTRAGFYGYTF. The CDR3 nucleotides are TGTGCCAGCACGAGGGCAGGGTTCTATGGCTACACCTTC.

This clonotype occurred once. The CDR3 is CASSLGAYTGELFF. For the CDR3, the DNA is TGTGCCAGCAGCTTAGGTGCCTACACCGGGGAGCTGTTTTTT. The chain uses TRBV7-2 and TRBJ2-2; D is unclear. The length of the CDR3 is 14 residues. Germline V gene data show CDR1 as SGHTA and CDR2 as FQGNSA. The ends were cut back, 1 base at V and 3 bases at J, with 6 bases in the middle.

The DNA of the CDR3 is TGCAGTGGTCGCCGGGGTGGGGAGACCCAGTACTTC. This sequence encodes CSGRRGGETQYF. The rearrangement uses TRBV20-1 and TRBJ2-5, with D perhaps TRBD2 (5 bases). The V and J ends lost 7 bases and 5 bases respectively, with 14 bases between them. Germline CDR1 reads DFQATT; CDR2 reads SNEGSKA (reference sequence). This CDR3 comprises 12 residues.

V is TRBV12-3 or TRBV12-4 and J is TRBJ2-5; the match to TRBD2 covers 14 bases. CDR3 length: 16 amino acids. V lost 6 bases, J lost 5 bases, and 8 bases stayed unmatched. CDR3 DNA: TGTGCCAGCAGCTCCACCGGGACTAGCGGGAGTGAGACCCAGTACTTC. Translation gives CASSSTGTSGSETQYF.

The genes are TRBV13 and TRBJ2-3; D may be TRBD2 (6 bases). The ends were cut back, 3 bases at V and 4 bases at J, with 11 bases in the middle. In germline, CDR1 is PRHDT, CDR2 FYEKMQ (reference sequence). CDR3 size: 14 residues. The CDR3 protein is CASSLVGTSDTQYF. CDR3 sequence (DNA): TGTGCCAGCAGCTTGGTCGGGACTTCAGATACGCAGTATTTT. The whole variable domain, remainder taken from reference TRBV13 and TRBJ2-3, is AAGVIQSPRHLIKEKRETATLKCYPIPRHDTVYWYQQGPGQDPQFLISFYEKMQSDKGSIPDRFSAQQFSDYHSELNMSSLELGDSALYFCASSLVGTSDTQYFGPGTRLTVL.

The chain has TRBV12-3 or TRBV12-4 and TRBJ1-2; TRBD1 matches at 8 bases. This CDR3 region has 16 residues. J lost 6 bases, V lost 3 bases, and 12 bases had no gene match. This chain's CDR3 is CASSFGRGAGGDGYTF. CDR3 in DNA: TGTGCCAGCAGTTTTGGCCGGGGGGCAGGGGGCGATGGCTACACCTTC.

This clonotype has at least ten counts. The gene calls are TRBV20-1 and TRBJ1-1; D remains unclear. Germline V gene lookup returns CDR1 DFQATT and CDR2 SNEGSKA (reference sequence). CDR3 length: 13 amino acids. Trimming cost V 0 bases and J 3 bases, with 8 bases left between them. CDR3 DNA sequence: TGCAGTGCTAGAGATACGAAGGACACTGAAGCTTTCTTT. This sequence encodes CSARDTKDTEAFF.

This clonotype was seen only a few times. The chain joins TRBV7-2 to TRBJ2-1; no clear D. Deletions cut 5 bases from V and 6 bases from J, with 8 bases between. Germline V gene sequence: CDR1 SGHTA, CDR2 FQGNSA. The CDR3 extends over 12 amino acids. The CDR3 loop is CASSLHGNEQFF. CDR3 coding DNA: TGTGCCAGCAGCCTCCACGGCAATGAGCAGTTCTTC.

This clonotype was seen just once. The CDR3 bases are TGTGCCAGCAGGGGGACTAGCGGGATTAGTAGGAACACCGGGGAGCTGTTTTTT. This sequence encodes CASRGTSGISRNTGELFF. This sequence joins TRBV6-6 and TRBJ2-2; 13 nucleotides line up with TRBD2. Germline V CDR1 and CDR2: MNHNY, SVGAGI (reference sequence). J lost 1 base, V lost 6 bases, and 8 bases had no gene match. The CDR3 totals 18 residues.

The chain couples TRBV7-9 to TRBJ2-1, with D perhaps TRBD1 (6 bases). Trimming stripped 2 bases from V and 5 bases from J, with 10 bases between. This CDR3 is 14 amino acids long. Germline CDR1 and CDR2: SEHNR and FQNEAQ (reference sequence). Here the CDR3 DNA reads TGTGCCAGCAGCTTAAGGGGACACAACAATGAGCAGTTCTTC. Residues: CASSLRGHNNEQFF.

The chain employs TRBV12-3 or TRBV12-4 and TRBJ1-1, with no clear D. V gave up 3 bases and J gave up 4 bases, with 12 bases separating them. The CDR3 totals 14 residues. The CDR3 is CASSFGRRGTEAFF. DNA of the CDR3: TGTGCCAGCAGTTTTGGCAGGAGAGGCACTGAAGCTTTCTTT.

The table lists this clonotype with a few counts. V gene TRBV4-2 combines with J gene TRBJ2-5; D might be TRBD1 or TRBD2, each matching 5 bases. The V end lost 3 bases, the J end lost 5 bases, and 16 bases lay between the germline ends. The CDR3 length is 15 residues. The germline CDR1 and CDR2 sequences are LGHNA and YNFKEQ. The CDR3 coding sequence is TGTGCCAGCAGCCAGGGGGTAAAAAACCGGGAGACCCAGTACTTC. Its translation: CASSQGVKNRETQYF.

This clonotype was detected only a few times. CDR3 region: CSAKTGTGRFYGYTF. As DNA, the CDR3 is TGCAGTGCTAAGACGGGGACAGGGAGGTTCTATGGCTACACCTTC. V usage is TRBV20-1 and J usage is TRBJ1-2, with 9 bases fitting TRBD1. Germline assignment: CDR1 DFQATT and CDR2 SNEGSKA (reference sequence). The J segment lost 4 bases and the V segment lost 4 bases, leaving 10 bases of the junction unmatched. This CDR3 is built from 15 residues.